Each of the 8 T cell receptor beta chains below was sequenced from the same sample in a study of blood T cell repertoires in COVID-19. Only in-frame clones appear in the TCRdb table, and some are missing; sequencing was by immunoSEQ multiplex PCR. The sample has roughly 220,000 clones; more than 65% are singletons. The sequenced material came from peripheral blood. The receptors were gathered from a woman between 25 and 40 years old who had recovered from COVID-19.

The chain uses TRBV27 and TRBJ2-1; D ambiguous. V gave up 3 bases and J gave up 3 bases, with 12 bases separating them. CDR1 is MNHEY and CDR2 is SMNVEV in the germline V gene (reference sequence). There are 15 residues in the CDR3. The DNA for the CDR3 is TGTGCCAGCAGTTTTCCCTCCAGGAACTACAATGAGCAGTTCTTC. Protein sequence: CASSFPSRNYNEQFF.

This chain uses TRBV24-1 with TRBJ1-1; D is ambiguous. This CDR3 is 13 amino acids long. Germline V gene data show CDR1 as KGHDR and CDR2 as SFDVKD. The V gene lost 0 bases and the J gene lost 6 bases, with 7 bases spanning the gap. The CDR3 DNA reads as TGTGCCACCAGTGATTTGGGACTCGCTGAAGCTTTCTTT. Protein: CATSDLGLAEAFF.

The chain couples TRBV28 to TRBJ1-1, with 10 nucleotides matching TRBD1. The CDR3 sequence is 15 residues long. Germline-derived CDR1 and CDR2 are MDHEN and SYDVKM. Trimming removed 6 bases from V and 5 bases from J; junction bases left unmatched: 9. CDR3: CASSRPGTGETEAFF. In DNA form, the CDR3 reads TGTGCCAGCAGCCGACCCGGGACAGGGGAGACTGAAGCTTTCTTT.

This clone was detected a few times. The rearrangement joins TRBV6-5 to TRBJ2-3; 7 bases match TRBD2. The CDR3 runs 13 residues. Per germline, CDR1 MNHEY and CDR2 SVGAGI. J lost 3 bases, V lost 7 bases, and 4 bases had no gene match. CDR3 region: CASKTAGTDTQYF. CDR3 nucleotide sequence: TGTGCCAGCAAAACAGCGGGGACAGATACGCAGTATTTT.

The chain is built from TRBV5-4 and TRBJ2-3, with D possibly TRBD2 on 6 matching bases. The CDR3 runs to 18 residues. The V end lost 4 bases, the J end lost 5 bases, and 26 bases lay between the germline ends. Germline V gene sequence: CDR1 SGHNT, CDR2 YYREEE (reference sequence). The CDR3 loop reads CASSPGGESGGGIDTQYF. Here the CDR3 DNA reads TGTGCCAGCAGCCCTGGTGGGGAGAGCGGAGGCGGGATAGATACGCAGTATTTT.

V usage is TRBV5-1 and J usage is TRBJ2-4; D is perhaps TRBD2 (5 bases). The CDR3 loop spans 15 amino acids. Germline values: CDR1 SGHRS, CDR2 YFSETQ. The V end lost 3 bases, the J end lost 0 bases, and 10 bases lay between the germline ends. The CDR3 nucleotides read TGCGCCAGCAGCTGGAGCGGCCTAGCCAAAAACATTCAGTACTTC. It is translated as CASSWSGLAKNIQYF. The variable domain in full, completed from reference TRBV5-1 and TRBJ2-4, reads KAGVTQTPRYLIKTRGQQVTLSCSPISGHRSVSWYQQTPGQGLQFLFEYFSETQRNKGNFPGRFSGRQFSNSRSEMNVSTLELGDSALYLCASSWSGLAKNIQYFGAGTRLSVL.

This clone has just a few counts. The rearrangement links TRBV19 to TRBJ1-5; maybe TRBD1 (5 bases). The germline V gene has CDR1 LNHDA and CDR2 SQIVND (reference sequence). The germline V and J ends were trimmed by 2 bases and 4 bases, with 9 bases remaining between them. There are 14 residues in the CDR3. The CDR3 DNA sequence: TGTGCCAGTAGTATATCCAGGGATAATCAGCCCCAGCATTTT. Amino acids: CASSISRDNQPQHF.

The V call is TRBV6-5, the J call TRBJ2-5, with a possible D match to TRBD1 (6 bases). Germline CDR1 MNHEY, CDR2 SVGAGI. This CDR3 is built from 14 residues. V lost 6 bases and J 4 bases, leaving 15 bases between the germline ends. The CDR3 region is CASRKQGSGETQYF. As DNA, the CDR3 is TGTGCCAGCAGGAAACAGGGTTCAGGAGAGACCCAGTACTTC.